This TCR beta chain appears in the sequencing data of a study of pediatric ulcerative colitis. The CDR3 loop spans 16 amino acids. CDR1 and CDR2 (germline): SGHNT, YYREEE (reference sequence). Unmatched junction bases numbered 7, after V lost 4 bases and J lost 3 bases. TCRdb's table, derived via immunoSEQ multiplex PCR, lists solely in-frame clones and lacks some. This sample has over 30,000 clones, with roughly 81% found just once. Study results and limitations: Rectal repertoires separated controls, mild-moderate and acute severe colitis. A couple of patients' blood samples yielded substantially fewer templates. Ulcerative colitis patients shared more blood-rectal clones than controls.

Worth noting for this clone: Its antigen is not known.

The rectum was sampled with one to two pinch biopsies at colonoscopy. No immunosuppressive drugs were given to ulcerative colitis patients before diagnostic colonoscopy. The sequencing sample was made of gut tissue. This rearrangement joins TRBV5-4 to TRBJ2-1; 10 bases are a match to TRBD2. The sequence was collected from a boy aged 10-17 years with mild ulcerative colitis. The CDR3 bases are TGTGCCAGCAGCAAACCCCTAGCGGGGGACTACAATGAGCAGTTCTTC. This gives the protein CASSKPLAGDYNEQFF.